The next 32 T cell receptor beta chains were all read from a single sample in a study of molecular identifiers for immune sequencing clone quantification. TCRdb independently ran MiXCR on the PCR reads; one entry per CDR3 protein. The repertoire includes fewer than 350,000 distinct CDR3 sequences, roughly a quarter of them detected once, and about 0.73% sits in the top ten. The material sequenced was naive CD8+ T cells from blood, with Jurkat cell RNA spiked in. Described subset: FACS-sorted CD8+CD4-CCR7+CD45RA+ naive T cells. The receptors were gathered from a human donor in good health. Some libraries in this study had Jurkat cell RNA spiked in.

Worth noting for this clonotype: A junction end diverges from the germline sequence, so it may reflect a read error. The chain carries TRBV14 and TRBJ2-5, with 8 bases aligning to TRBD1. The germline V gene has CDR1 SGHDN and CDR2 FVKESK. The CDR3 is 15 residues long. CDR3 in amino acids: CASSQPGTGQEPQYF. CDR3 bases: TGTGCCAGCAGCCAACCTGGGACAGGACAAGAGCCCCAGTACTTC.

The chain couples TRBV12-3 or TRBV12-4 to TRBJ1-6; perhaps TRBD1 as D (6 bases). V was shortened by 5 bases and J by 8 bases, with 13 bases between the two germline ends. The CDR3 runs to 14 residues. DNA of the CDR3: TGTGCCAGCAGTCCACAGGGTGGTTATTCACCCCTCCACTTT. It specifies CASSPQGGYSPLHF.

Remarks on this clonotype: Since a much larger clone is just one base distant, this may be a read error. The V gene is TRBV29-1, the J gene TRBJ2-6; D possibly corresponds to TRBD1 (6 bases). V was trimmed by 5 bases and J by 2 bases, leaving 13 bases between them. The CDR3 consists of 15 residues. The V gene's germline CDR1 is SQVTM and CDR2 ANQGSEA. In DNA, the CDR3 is TGCAGCGTTCGAAACGACAGGACTGGGGCCAACGTCCTGACTTTC. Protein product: CSVRNDRTGANVLTF.

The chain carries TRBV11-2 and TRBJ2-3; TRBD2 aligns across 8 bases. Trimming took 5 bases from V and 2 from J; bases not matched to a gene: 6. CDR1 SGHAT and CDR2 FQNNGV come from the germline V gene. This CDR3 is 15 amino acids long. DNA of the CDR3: TGTGCCAGCAGCATCGGCGGGGGGCACACAGATACGCAGTATTTT. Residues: CASSIGGGHTDTQYF.

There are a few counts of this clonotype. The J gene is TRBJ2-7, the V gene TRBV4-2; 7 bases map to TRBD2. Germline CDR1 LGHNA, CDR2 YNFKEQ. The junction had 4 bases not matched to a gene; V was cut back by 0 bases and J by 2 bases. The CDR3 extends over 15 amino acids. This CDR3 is CASSQEGGATYEQYF. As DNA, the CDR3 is TGTGCCAGCAGCCAAGAGGGAGGGGCTACCTACGAGCAGTACTTC.

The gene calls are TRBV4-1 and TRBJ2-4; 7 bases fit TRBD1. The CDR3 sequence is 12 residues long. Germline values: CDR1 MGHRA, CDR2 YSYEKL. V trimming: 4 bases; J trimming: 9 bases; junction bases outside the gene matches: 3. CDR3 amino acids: CASSPGQSIQYF. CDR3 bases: TGCGCCAGCAGCCCGGGACAGTCCATTCAGTACTTC.

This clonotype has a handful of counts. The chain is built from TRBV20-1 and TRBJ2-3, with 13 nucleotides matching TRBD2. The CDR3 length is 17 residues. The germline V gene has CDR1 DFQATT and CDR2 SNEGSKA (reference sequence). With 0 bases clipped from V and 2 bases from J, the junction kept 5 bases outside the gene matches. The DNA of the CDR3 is TGCAGTGCTAGAGATATGACTAGCGGGGGGCACACAGATACGCAGTATTTT. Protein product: CSARDMTSGGHTDTQYF.

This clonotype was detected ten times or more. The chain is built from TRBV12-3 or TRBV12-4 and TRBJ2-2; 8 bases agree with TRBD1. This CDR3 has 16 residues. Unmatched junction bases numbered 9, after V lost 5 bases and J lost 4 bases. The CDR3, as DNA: TGTGCCAGCAGTCCGCGGCAGGGGGCCGGCACCGGGGAGCTGTTTTTT. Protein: CASSPRQGAGTGELFF.

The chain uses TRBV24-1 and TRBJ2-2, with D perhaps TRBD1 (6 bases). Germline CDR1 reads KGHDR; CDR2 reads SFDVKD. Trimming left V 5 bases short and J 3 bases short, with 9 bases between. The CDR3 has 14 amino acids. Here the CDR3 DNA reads TGTGCCACCAGTGTGGGGGCGGACACCGGGGAGCTGTTTTTT. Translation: CATSVGADTGELFF.

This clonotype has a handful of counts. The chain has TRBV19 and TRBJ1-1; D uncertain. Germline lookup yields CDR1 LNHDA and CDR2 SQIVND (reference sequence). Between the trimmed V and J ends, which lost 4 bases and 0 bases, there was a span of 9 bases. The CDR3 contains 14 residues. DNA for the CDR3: TGTGCCAGTAGTACCCTCGGCTTGAACACTGAAGCTTTCTTT. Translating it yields CASSTLGLNTEAFF.

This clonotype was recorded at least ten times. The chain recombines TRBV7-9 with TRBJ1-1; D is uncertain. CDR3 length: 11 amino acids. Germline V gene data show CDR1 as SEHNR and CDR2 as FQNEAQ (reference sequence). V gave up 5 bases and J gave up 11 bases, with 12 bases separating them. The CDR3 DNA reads TGTGCCAGCAGCCCTTCGGAGGATGCTTTCTTT. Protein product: CASSPSEDAFF.

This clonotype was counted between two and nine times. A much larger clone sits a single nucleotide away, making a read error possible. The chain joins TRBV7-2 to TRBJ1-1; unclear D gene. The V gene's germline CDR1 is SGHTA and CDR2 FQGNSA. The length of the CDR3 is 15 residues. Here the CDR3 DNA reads TGTGCCGGCAGCTTAGAGTTAGGGTTGAACACTGAAGCTTTCTTT. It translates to CAGSLELGLNTEAFF.

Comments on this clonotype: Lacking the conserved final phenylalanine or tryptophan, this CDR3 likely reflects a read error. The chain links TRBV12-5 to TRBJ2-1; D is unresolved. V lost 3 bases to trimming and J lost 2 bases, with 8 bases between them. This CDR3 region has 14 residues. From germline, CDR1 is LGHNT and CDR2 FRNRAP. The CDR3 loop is CASGLVSPYNEQFY. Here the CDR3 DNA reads TGTGCTAGTGGTTTAGTAAGCCCCTACAATGAGCAGTTCTAC.

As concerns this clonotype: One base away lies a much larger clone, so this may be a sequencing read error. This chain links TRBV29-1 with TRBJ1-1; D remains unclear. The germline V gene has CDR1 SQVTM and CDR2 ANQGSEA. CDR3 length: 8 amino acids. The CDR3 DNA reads TGCGGCGTTGGGTCGGCTTTCTTT. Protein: CGVGSAFF.

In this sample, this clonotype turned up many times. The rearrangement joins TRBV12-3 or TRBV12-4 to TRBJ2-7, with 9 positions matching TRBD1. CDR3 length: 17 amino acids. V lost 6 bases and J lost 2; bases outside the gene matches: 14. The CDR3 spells CASRQSRDRDRAYEQYF. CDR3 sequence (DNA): TGTGCCAGCAGGCAGTCCCGGGACAGGGATCGAGCCTACGAGCAGTACTTC.

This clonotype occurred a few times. The CDR3 sequence is CASSEWAAGEQYF. DNA of the CDR3: TGTGCCAGCAGTGAATGGGCCGCTGGAGAGCAGTACTTC. The rearrangement uses TRBV6-1 and TRBJ2-7; D uncertain. The CDR3 contains 13 residues. V was shortened by 2 bases and J by 7 bases, with 12 bases between the two germline ends. The V gene's germline CDR1 is MNHNS and CDR2 SASEGT.

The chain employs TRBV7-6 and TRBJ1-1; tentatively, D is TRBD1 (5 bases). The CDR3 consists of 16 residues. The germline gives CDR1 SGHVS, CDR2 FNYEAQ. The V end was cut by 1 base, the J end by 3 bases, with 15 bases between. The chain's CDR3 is CASSLGMGVRDTEAFF. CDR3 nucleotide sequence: TGTGCCAGCAGCTTAGGAATGGGGGTTCGGGACACTGAAGCTTTCTTT. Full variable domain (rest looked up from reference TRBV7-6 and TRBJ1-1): GAGVSQSPRYKVTKRGQDVALRCDPISGHVSLYWYRQALGQGPEFLTYFNYEAQQDKSGLPNDRFSAERPEGSISTLTIQRTEQRDSAMYRCASSLGMGVRDTEAFFGQGTRLTVV.

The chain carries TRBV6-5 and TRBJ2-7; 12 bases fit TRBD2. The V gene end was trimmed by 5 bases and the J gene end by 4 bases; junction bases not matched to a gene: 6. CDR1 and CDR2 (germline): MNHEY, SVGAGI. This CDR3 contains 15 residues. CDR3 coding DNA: TGTGCCAGCAGTGTTAGGACTAGCGGGAAGTACGAGCAGTACTTC. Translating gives CASSVRTSGKYEQYF.

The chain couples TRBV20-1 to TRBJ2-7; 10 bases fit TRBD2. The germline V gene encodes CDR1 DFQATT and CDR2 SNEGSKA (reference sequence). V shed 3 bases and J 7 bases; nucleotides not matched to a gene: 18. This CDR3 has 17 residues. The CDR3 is CSARYRASGGLLWEQYF. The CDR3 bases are TGCAGTGCTAGGTATCGGGCTAGCGGGGGCCTACTCTGGGAGCAGTACTTC.

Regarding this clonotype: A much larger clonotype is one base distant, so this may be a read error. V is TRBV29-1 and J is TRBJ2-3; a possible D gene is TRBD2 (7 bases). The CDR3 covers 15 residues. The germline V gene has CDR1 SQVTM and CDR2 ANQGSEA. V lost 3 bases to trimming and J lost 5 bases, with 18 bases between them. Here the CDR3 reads CSVEERGGSLDTQYF. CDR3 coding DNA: TGCAGCGTTGAGGAGAGGGGGGGAAGTCTAGATACGCAGTATTTT.

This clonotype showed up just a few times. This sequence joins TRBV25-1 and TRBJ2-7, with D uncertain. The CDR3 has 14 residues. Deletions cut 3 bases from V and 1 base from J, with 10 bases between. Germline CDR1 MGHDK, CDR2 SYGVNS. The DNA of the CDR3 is TGTGCCAGCAGTGACGGCCAGGCTTCCTACGAGCAGTACTTC. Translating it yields CASSDGQASYEQYF.

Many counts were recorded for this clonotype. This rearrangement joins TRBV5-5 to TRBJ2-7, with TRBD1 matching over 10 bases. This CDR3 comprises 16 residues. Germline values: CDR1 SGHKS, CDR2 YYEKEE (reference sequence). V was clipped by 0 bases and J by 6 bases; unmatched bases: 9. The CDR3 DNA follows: TGTGCCAGCAGCTTGGAGGCCACCGGGACAGGGGTCGAGCAGTACTTC. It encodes CASSLEATGTGVEQYF. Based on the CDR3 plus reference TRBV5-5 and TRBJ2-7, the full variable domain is DAGVTQSPTHLIKTRGQQVTLRCSPISGHKSVSWYQQVLGQGPQFIFQYYEKEERGRGNFPDRFSARQFPNYSSELNVNALLLGDSALYLCASSLEATGTGVEQYFGPGTRLTVT.

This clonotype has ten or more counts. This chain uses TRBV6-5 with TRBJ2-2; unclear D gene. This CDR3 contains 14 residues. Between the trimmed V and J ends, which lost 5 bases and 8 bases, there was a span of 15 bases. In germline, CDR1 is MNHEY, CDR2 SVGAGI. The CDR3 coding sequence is TGTGCCAGCAGTGCCACCGGGTTTTCGGGGGAGCTGTTTTTT. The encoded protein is CASSATGFSGELFF.

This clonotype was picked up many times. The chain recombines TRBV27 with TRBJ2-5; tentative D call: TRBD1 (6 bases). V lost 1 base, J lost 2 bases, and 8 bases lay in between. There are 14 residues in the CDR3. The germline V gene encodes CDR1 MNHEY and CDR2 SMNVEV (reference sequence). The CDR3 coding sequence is TGTGCCAGCAGTTTATACCAGGGGCAAGAGACCCAGTACTTC. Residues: CASSLYQGQETQYF.

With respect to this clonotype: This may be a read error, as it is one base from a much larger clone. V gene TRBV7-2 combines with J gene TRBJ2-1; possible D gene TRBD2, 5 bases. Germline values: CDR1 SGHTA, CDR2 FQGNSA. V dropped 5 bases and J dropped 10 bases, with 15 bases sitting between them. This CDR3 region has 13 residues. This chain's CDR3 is CASSPRASGEQFF. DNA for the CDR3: TGTGCCAGCAGCCCCCGGGCCAGCGGAGAGCAGTTCTTC.

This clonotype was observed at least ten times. This CDR3 is CASSQDPGHLYEQYF. Here the CDR3 DNA reads TGCGCCAGCAGCCAAGACCCGGGACATCTCTACGAGCAGTACTTC. The chain is built from TRBV4-3 and TRBJ2-7, with a tentative D call TRBD1 (6 bases). Trimming left V 0 bases short and J 3 bases short, with 12 bases between. The CDR3 has 15 residues. Looked up from germline, CDR1 is LGHNA and CDR2 is YSLEER.

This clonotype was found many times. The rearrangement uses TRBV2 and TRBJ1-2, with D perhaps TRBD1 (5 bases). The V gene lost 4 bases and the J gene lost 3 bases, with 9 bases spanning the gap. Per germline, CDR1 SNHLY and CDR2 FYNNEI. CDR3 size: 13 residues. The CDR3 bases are TGTGCCAGCAGTGGCGGGACGGACTATGGCTACACCTTC. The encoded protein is CASSGGTDYGYTF. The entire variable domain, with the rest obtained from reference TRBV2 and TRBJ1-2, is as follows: EPEVTQTPSHQVTQMGQEVILRCVPISNHLYFYWYRQILGQKVEFLVSFYNNEISEKSEIFDDQFSVERPDGSNFTLKIRSTKLEDSAMYFCASSGGTDYGYTFGSGTRLTVV.

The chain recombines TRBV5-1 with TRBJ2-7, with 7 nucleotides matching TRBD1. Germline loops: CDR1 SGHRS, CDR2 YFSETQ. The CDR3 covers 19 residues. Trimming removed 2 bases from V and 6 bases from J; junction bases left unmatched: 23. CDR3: CASSFEGVVGGARASEQYF. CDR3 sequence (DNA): TGCGCCAGCAGCTTCGAAGGGGTAGTAGGGGGCGCCCGGGCTAGCGAGCAGTACTTC.

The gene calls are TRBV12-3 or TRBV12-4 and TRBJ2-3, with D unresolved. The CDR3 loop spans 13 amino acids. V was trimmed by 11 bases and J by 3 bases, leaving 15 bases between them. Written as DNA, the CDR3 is TGTGCCTCCACACCCCCCAGGACAGATACGCAGTATTTT. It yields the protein CASTPPRTDTQYF.

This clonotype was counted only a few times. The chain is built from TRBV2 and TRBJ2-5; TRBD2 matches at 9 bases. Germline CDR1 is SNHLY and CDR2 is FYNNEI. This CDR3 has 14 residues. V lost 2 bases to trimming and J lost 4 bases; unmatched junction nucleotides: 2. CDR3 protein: CASSELAGLETQYF. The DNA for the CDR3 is TGTGCCAGCAGTGAACTAGCGGGGTTAGAGACCCAGTACTTC.

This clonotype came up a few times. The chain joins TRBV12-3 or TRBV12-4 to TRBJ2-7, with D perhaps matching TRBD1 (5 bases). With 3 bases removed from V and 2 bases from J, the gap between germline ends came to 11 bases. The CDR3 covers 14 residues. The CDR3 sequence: CASSLDTYAYEQYF. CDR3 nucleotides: TGTGCCAGCAGTTTGGACACTTACGCCTACGAGCAGTACTTC.

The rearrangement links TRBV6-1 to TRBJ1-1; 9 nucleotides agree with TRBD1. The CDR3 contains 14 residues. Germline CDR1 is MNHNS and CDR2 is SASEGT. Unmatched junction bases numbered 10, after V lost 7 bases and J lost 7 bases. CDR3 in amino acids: CASNWDRERIEAFF. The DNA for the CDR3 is TGTGCCAGCAATTGGGACAGGGAACGTATTGAAGCTTTCTTT.